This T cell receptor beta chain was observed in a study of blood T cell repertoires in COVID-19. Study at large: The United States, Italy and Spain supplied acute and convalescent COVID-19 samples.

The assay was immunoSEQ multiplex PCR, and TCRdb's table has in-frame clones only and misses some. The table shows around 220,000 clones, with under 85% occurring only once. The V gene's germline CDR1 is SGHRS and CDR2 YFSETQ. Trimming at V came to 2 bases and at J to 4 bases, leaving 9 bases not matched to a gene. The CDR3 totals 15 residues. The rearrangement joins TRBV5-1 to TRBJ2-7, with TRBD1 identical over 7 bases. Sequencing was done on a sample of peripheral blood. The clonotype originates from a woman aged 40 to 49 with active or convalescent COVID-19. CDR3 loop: CASSLGTAASYEQYF. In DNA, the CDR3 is TGCGCCAGCAGCTTAGGGACAGCCGCTTCTTACGAGCAGTACTTC.